This paragraph covers one T cell receptor beta chain sequence. Its antigen is unknown. This sample is drawn from a study of CXCR3-negative and CXCR3-positive naive CD8 T cells (dated by TCRdb to between 2019 and 2020). Regarding the study in general: Some 130 million TRB reads were obtained in total, roughly 1.5 +/- 0.3 million reads per library. Diversity and physicochemical repertoire analyses covered eleven to twelve donors pooled from two independent experiments. Naive subsets from about 5 donors and memory cells from 3 donors were included in the TRBV-TRBJ cluster analysis.

Taken from the germline V gene, the CDR1 and CDR2 loops are SGDLS and YYNGEE. CDR3 length: 15 amino acids, cysteine to phenylalanine. No DNA sequence is on record. For every CD8+ T cell subset, fewer than 350,000 cells were flow-sorted straight into RLT lysis buffer, and each subset was sorted in triplicate. Naive CD8+ T cells were defined stringently as CD45RO-CCR7+CD27+CD95- to exclude memory contaminants. Peripheral blood mononuclear cells were isolated from buffy coats using standard density gradient centrifugation. Naive CXCR3-negative and CXCR3-positive CD8+ T cells were flow-sorted on a FACSAria III. Total RNA was extracted from sorted cells with an RNeasy Mini Kit. TCRdb names NextSeq 550 as the instrument used. The Human TCR Profiling Kit (MiLaboratory) was used to make UMI-labeled 5' RACE TRB cDNA libraries. The full amount of extracted RNA was used for cDNA synthesis, and the full amount of resulting cDNA was used for PCR amplification. Libraries were prepared in parallel using an identical number of PCR cycles. The source study handled its data this way. With a requirement of at least two reads per UMI, MIGEC and MiXCR extracted about 50,000 +/- 10,000 unique UMI-labeled TRB cDNA molecules per library. Each library averaged around 42,000 +/- 9,900 functional in-frame TRB CDR3 nucleotide clonotypes without stop codons. After downsampling to 5000 UMI-labeled TRB molecules per sample, diversity metrics, including normalized Shannon-Wiener and Chao1, were computed in VDJtools. VDJtools computed clonotype-size-weighted physicochemical properties of the central five CDR3 residues: interaction energy, strength, volume and Kidera factor 4. TCRdb reprocessed the reads and lists each CDR3 protein sequence as a single entry, with no DNA. Here the V and J calls rest on TCRdb's processing, not on the authors' analysis. This sample's table carries about 130,000 distinct CDR3 sequences. In total, the top ten clones hold about 0.61% of the sample.

What the study reported, not specific to this receptor: Because surface CD5, which is linked to self-reactivity in mice, was comparable between the naive subsets, TCR interaction strength was also inferred from TRB CDR3 physicochemical properties. Freshly isolated PBMCs were used for most assays because CXCR3 expression went down partially after cryopreservation. Within the same donor, TRBV-TRBJ usage looked similar between naive CXCR3-negative and CXCR3-positive cells, but memory cells had distinct patterns. Compared with CXCR3-negative naive cells, CXCR3-positive naive cells had TRB CDR3s with higher hydrophobicity (lower Kidera factor 4), lower energy, and higher strength and volume indices. Repertoire diversity was comparably high in both naive subsets but much lower in memory CD8+ T cells.

The clonotype originates from a human donor in good health. Some clones in this sample may be carry-over from other donors' samples. The chain is made from TRBV9 and TRBJ2-5; as DNA is missing, the TRBD1 call by TCRdb cannot be tested. The sample consisted of naive CXCR3+ CD8+ T cells from blood. The cell subset or site tag for this specimen amounts to: CD45RO-CCR7+CD27+CD95- naive CD8+ T cells expressing CXCR3 (TNR3+). For the CDR3, the sequence is CASSVVGAGQETQYF.